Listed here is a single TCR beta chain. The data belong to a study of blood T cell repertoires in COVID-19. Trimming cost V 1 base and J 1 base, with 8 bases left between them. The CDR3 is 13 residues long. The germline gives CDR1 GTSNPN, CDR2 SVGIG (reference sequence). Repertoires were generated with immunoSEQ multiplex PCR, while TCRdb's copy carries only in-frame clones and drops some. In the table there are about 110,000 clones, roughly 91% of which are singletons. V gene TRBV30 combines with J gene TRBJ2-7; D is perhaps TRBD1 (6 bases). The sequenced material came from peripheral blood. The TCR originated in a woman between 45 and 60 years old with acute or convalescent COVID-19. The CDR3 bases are TGTGCCTGGAGTGCAGACAGGTCCTACGAGCAGTACTTC. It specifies CAWSADRSYEQYF.